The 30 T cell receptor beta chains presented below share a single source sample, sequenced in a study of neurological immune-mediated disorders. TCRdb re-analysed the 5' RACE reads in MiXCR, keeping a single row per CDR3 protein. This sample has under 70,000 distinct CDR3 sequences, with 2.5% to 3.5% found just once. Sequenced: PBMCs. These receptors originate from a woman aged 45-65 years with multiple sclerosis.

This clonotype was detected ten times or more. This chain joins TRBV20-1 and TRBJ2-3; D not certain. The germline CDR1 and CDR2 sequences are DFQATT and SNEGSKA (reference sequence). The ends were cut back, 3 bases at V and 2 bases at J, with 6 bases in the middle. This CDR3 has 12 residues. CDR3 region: CSASVYTDTQYF. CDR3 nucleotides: TGCAGTGCTAGTGTGTACACAGATACGCAGTATTTT.

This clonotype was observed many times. CDR3 nucleotide sequence: TGTGCCAGCATCTCGCGGGCCCGCACAGATACGCAGTATTTT. The encoded protein is CASISRARTDTQYF. The chain links TRBV27 to TRBJ2-3, with a tentative D call TRBD2 (5 bases). Trimming took off 7 bases at V and 1 base at J, with 12 bases between the two ends. The CDR3 is 14 residues long. Per germline, CDR1 MNHEY and CDR2 SMNVEV (reference sequence).

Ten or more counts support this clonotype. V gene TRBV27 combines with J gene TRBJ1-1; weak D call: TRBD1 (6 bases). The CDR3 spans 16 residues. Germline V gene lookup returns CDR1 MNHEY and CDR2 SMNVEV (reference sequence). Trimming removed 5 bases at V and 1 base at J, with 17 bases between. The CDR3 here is CASSRVFIGGNTEAFF. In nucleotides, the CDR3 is TGTGCCAGCAGTCGGGTATTTATAGGGGGGAACACTGAAGCTTTCTTT.

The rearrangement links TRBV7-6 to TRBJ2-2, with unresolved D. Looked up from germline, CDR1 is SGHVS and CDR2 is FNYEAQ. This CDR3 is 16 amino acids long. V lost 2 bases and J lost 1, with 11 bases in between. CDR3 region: CASSLWGSGNTGELFF. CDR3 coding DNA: TGTGCCAGCAGCTTATGGGGAAGTGGGAACACCGGGGAGCTGTTTTTT.

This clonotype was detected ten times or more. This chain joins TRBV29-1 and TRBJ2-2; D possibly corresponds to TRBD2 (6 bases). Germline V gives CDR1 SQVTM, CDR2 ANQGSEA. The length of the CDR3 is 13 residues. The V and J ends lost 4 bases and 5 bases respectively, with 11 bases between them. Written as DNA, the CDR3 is TGCAGCGTTGGGGCGGGGACGACCGGGGAGCTGTTTTTT. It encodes CSVGAGTTGELFF.

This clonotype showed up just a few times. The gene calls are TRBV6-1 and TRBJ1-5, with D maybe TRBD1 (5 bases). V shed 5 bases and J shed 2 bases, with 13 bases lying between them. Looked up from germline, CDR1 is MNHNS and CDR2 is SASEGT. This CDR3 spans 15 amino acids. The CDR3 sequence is CASSTGNVGNQPQHF. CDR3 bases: TGTGCCAGCAGTACAGGCAACGTCGGCAATCAGCCCCAGCATTTT.

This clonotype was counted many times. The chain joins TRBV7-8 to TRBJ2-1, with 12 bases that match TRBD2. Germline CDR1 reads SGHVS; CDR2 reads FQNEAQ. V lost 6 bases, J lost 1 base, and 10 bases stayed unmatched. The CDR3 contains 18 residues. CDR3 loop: CASRGLTSGGPSYNEQFF. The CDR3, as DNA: TGTGCCAGCAGAGGATTGACTAGCGGGGGCCCTTCCTACAATGAGCAGTTCTTC.

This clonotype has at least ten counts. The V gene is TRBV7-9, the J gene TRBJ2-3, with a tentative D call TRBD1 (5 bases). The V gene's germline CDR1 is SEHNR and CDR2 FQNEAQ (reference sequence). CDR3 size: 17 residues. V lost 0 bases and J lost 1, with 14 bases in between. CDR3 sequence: CASSLAVSGRRTDTQYF. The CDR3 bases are TGTGCCAGCAGCTTAGCGGTCTCAGGGCGTCGCACAGATACGCAGTATTTT. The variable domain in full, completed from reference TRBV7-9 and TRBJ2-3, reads DTGVSQNPRHKITKRGQNVTFRCDPISEHNRLYWYRQTLGQGPEFLTYFQNEAQLEKSRLLSDRFSAERPKGSFSTLEIQRTEQGDSAMYLCASSLAVSGRRTDTQYFGPGTRLTVL.

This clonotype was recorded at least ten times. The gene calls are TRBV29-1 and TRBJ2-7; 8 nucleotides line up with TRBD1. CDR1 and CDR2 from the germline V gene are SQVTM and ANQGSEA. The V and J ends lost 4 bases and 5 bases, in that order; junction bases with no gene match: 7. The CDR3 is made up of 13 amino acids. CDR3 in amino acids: CSVAGGATDEQYF. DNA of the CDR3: TGCAGCGTTGCAGGGGGCGCAACAGACGAGCAGTACTTC.

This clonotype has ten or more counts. CDR3 amino acids: CSARDIGSPLHF. CDR3 sequence (DNA): TGCAGTGCACGGGACATCGGTTCACCCCTCCACTTT. The J gene is TRBJ1-6, the V gene TRBV20-1; possible D gene TRBD1, 6 bases. CDR3 length: 12 amino acids. The germline V gene encodes CDR1 DFQATT and CDR2 SNEGSKA (reference sequence). V was trimmed by 6 bases and J by 9 bases, leaving 12 bases between them.

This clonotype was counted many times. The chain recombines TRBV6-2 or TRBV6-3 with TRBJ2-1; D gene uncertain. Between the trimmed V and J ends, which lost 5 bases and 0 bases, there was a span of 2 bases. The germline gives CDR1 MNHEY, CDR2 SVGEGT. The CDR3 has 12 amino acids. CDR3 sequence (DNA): TGTGCCAGCAGTGTCTCCTACAATGAGCAGTTCTTC. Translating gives CASSVSYNEQFF.

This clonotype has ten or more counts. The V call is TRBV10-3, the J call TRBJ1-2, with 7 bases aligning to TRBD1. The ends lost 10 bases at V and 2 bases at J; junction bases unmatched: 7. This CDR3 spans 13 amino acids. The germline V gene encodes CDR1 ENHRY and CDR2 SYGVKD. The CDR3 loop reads CATQDRTNYGYTF. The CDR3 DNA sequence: TGTGCCACACAGGACAGGACCAACTATGGCTACACCTTC.

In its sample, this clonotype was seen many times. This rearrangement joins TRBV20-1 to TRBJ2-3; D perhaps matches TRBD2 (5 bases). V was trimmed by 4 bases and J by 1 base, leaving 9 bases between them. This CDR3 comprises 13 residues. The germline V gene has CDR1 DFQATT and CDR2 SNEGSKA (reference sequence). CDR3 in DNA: TGCAGTGCTAACAAAGCGGGCACAGATACGCAGTATTTT. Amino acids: CSANKAGTDTQYF.

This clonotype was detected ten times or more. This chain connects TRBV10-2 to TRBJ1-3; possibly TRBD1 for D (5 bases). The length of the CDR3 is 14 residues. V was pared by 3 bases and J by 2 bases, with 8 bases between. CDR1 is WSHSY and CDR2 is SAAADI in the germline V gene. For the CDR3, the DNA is TGCGCCAGCAGTGAACGGGGGACTGGAAACACCATATATTTT. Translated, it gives CASSERGTGNTIYF.

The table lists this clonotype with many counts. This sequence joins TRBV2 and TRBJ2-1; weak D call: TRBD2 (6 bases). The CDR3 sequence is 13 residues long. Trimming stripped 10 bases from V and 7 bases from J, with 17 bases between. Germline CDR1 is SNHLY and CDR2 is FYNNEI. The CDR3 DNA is TGTGCCACCCGGCGGGGATGGGGGAATGAGCAGTTCTTC. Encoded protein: CATRRGWGNEQFF.

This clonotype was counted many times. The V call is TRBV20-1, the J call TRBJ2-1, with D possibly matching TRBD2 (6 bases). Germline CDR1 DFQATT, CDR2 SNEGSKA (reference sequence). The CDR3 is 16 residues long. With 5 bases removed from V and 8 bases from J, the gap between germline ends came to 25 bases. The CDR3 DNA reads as TGCAGTGCTGGGAGGACTCGGCGCCGCTCCGGGGATGAGCAGTTCTTC. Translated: CSAGRTRRRSGDEQFF.

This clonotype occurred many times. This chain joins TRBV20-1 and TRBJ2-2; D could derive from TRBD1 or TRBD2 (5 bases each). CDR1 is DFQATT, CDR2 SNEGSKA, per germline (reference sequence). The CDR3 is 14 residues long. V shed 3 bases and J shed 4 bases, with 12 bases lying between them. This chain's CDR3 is CSARTGHGTGELFF. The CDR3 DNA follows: TGCAGTGCTAGGACGGGGCACGGCACCGGGGAGCTGTTTTTT.

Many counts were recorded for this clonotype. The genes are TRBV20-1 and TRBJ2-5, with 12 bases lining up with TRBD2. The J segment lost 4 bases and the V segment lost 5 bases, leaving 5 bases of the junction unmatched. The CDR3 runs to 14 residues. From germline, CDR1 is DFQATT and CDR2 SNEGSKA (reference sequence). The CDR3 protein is CSASVTSGRETQYF. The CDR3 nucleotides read TGCAGTGCTTCGGTGACTAGCGGGAGAGAGACCCAGTACTTC.

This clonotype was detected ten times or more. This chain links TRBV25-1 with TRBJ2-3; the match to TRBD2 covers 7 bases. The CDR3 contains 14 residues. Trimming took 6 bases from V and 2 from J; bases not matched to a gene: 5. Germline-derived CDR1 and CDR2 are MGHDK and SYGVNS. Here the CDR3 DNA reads TGTGCCAGCAGGATAGCGGGTGACACAGATACGCAGTATTTT. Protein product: CASRIAGDTDTQYF.

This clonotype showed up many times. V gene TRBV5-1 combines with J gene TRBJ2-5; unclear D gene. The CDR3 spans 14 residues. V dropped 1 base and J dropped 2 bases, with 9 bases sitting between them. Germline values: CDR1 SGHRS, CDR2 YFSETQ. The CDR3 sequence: CASSLLGIQETQYF. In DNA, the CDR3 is TGCGCCAGCAGCTTGTTAGGGATACAAGAGACCCAGTACTTC.

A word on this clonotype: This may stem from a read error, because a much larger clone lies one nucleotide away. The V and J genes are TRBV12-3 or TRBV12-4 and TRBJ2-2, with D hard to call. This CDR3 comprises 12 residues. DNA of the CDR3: TGTGACAGCAGTTTCAATATCGGGGAGCTGTTTTTT. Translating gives CDSSFNIGELFF.

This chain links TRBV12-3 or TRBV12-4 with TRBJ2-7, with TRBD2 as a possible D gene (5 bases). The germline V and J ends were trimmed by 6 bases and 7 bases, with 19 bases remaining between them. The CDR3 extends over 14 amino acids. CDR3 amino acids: CASSPDLGGIEQYF. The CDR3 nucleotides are TGTGCCAGCAGCCCGGACCTTGGAGGCATAGAGCAGTACTTC.

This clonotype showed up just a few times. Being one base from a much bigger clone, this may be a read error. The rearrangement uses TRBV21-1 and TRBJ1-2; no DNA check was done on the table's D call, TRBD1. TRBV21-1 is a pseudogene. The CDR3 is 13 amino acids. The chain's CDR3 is CASTRTYNYGYTF. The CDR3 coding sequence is TGTGCCAGCACTAGGACATACAACTATGGCTACACCTTC.

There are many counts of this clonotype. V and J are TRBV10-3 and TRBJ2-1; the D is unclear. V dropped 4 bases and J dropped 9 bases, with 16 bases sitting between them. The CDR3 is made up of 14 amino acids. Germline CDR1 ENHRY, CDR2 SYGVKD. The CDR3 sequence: CAISGRVSLGEQFF. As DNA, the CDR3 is TGTGCCATCAGTGGAAGGGTCTCCCTGGGTGAGCAGTTCTTC.

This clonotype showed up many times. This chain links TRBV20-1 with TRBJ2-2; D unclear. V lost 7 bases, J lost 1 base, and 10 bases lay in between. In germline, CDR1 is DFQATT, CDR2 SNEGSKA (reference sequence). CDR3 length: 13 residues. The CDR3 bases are TGCAGTGGGGCCCCAGGGAACACCGGGGAGCTGTTTTTT. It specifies CSGAPGNTGELFF.

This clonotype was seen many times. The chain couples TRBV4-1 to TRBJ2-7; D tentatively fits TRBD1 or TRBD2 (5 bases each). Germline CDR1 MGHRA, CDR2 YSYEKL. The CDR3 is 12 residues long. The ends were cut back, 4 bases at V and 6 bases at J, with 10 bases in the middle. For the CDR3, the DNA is TGCGCCAGCAGCCCAGTTGGGACCGAGCAGTACTTC. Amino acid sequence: CASSPVGTEQYF.

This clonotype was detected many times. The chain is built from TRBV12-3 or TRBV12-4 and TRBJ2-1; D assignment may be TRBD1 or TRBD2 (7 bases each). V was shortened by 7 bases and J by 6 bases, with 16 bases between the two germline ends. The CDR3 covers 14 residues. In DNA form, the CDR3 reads TGTGCCAGCACCGGGGGGAACAGGGGCAATGAGCAGTTCTTC. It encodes CASTGGNRGNEQFF.

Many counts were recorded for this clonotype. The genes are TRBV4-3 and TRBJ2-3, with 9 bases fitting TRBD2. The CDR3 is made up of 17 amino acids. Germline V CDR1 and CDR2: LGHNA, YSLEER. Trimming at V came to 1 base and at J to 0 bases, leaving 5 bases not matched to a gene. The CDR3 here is CASSQGLAGLSTDTQYF. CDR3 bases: TGCGCCAGCAGCCAAGGGCTAGCGGGGCTCAGCACAGATACGCAGTATTTT.

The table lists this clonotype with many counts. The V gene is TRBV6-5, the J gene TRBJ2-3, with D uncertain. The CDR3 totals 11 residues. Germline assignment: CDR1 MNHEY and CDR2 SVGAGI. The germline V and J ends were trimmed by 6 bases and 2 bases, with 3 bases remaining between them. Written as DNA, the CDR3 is TGTGCCAGCAGGAACACAGATACGCAGTATTTT. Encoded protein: CASRNTDTQYF.

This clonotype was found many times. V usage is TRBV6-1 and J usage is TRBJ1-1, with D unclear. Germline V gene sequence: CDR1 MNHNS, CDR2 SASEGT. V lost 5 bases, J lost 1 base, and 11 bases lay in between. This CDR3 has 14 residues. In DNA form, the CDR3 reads TGTGCCAGCAGTAAACGGACGGAGAACACTGAAGCTTTCTTT. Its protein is CASSKRTENTEAFF.